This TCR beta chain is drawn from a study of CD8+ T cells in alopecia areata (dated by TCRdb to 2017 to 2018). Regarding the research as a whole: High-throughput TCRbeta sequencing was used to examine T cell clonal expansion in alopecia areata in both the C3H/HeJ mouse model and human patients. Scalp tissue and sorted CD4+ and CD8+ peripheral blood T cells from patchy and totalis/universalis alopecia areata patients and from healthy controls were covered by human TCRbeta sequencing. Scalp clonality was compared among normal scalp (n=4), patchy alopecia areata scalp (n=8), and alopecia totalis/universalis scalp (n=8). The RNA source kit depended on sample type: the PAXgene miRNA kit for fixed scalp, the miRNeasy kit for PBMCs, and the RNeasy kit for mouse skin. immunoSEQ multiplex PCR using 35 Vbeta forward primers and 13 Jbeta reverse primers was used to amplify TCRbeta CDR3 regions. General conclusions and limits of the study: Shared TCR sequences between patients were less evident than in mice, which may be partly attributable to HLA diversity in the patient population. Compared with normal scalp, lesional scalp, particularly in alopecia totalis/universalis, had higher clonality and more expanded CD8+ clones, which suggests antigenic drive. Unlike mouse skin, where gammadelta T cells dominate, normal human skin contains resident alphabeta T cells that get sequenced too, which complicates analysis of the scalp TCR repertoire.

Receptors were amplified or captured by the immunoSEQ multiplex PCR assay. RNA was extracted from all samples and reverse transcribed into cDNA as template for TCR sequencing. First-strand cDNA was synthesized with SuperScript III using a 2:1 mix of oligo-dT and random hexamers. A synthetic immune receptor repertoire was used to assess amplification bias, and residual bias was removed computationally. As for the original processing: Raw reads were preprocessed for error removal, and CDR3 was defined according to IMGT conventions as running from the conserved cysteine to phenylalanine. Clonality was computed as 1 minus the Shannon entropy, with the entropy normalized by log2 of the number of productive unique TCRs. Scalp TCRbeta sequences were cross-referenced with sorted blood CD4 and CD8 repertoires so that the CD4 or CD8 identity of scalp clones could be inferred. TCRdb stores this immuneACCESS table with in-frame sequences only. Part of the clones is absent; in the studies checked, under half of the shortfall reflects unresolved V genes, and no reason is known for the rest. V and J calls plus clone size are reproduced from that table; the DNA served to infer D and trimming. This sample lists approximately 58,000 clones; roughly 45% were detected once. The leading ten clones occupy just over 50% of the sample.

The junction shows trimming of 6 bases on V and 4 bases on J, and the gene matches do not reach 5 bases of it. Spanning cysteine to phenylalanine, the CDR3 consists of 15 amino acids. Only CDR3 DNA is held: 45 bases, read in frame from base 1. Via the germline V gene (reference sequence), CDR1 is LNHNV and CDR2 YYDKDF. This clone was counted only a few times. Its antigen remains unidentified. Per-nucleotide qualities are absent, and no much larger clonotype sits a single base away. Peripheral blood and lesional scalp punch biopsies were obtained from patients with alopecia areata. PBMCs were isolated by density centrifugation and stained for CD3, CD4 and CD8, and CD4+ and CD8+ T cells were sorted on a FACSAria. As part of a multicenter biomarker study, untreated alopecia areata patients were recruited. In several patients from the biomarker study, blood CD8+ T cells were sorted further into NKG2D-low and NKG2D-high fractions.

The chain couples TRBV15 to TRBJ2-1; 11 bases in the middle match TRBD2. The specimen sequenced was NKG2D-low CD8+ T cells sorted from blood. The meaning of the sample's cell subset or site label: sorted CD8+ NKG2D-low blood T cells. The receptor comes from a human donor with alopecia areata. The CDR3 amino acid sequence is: CATSTGTSGYNEQFF. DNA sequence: TGTGCCACCAGTACCGGGACTAGCGGATACAATGAGCAGTTCTTC.